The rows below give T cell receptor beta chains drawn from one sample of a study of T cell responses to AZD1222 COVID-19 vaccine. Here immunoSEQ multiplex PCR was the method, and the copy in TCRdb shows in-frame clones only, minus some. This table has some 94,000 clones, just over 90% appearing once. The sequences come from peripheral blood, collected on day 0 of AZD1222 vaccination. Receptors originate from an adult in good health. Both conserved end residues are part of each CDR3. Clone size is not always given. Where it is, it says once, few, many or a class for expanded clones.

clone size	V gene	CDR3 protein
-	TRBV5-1	CASSLEGGISSGNTIYF
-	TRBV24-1	CATSDPPQRWNTEAFF
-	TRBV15	CATGGQIYNEQFF
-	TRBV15	CATSRDNGGTYEQYF
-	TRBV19	CASSPLLGGQNTEAFF
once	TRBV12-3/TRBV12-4	CASSLSTGNEQFF
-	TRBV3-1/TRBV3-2	CASSQDLRSNQPQHF
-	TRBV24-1	CATSDLGHSRVKYGYTF
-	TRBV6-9	CASSCRGSGHSGANVLTF
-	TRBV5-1	CASRATSNEQFF
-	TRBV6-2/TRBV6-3	CASSLGLAGVNEQFF
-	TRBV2	CATIQFVDGTYEQYF
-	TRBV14	CASSYLRGGGYTF
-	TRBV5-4	CASSLGPSTNEKLFF
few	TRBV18	CASSTNHLGQGGQETQYF
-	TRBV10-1	CASSVERGGDTQYF
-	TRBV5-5	CASSWDSPTVATEAFF
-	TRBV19	CASTVTGGSRAQHF
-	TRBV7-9	CASSWKPGTDFNTEAFF
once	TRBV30	CAWSPRAFKLFF
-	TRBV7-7	CASSLLQGRQETQYF
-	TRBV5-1	CASSLRGGAADTQYF
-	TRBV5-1	CASSLTPGTGGSYEQYF
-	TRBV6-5	CASSYSWGDSYNEQFF
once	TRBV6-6	CASSVKGATDTQYF
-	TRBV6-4	CASSAASNTEAFF
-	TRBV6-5	CASRSKTVNYGYTF
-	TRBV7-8	CASSPTINYGYTF
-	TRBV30	CAWSSQGEQYF
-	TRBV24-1	CATRESGGNTEAFF
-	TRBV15	CATSRSGSGNTIYF
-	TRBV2	CASMGQGDTEAFF
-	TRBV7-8	CASSLDGVANEQFF
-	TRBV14	CASSKGNGELFF
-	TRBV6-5	CASGPPGGYGYTF
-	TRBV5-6	CASSLPEGNTIYF
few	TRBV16	CASSLQGVLGANVLTF
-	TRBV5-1	CASNPGPKIATNEKLFF
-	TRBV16	CASSQSRAYGYTF
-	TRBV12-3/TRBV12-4	CASRLAAAGTQYF
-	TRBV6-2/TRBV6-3	CASSLIFGKGRNNPYEQYF
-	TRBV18	CASSRTGGTEAFF
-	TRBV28	CASKLSGGYNSPLHF
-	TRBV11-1	CASSPQRTGWMGQYF
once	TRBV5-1	CASSLWTSGSYEQYF
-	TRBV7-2	CASSLVRTVEQFF